These 6 T cell receptor beta chains share one sample of origin, sequenced in a study of blood T cell repertoires in COVID-19 (dated by TCRdb to 2020 to 2022). The library relied on the immunoSEQ multiplex PCR assay. Here the immuneACCESS table is served through TCRdb, limited to in-frame sequences with V and J called. Missing clones are a known gap in these copies; in checked studies unresolved V genes cover under half, and the rest lacks a known reason. The sample contains about 83,000 clones, 86% of them found a single time. The ten largest make up about 8.5% of the sample. The sequencing sample was made of peripheral blood. The receptors were sampled from a man in his fifties with active COVID-19.

This clone was seen only a few times. The chain combines TRBV2 with TRBJ1-2; D might be TRBD1 (6 bases). The CDR3 is made up of 14 amino acids. With 3 bases removed from V and 4 bases from J, the gap between germline ends came to 12 bases. Germline values: CDR1 SNHLY, CDR2 FYNNEI. The CDR3 sequence is CASSEGGRVYGYTF. The CDR3 DNA is TGTGCCAGCAGTGAGGGGGGGCGCGTCTATGGCTACACCTTC.

The chain joins TRBV9 to TRBJ1-1; 7 nucleotides agree with TRBD1. This CDR3 has 15 amino acids. CDR1 and CDR2 (germline): SGDLS, YYNGEE. Unmatched junction bases numbered 8, after V lost 0 bases and J lost 6 bases. DNA of the CDR3: TGTGCCAGCAGCGTAGGTCCAGGGGGTAGCGCTGAAGCTTTCTTT. It yields the protein CASSVGPGGSAEAFF.

This clone was recorded once. The CDR3 DNA reads as TGTGCCAGCAGCTTACAGGGGGGATACGAGCAGTACTTC. Protein sequence: CASSLQGGYEQYF. The chain employs TRBV11-3 and TRBJ2-7, with TRBD1 as a possible D gene (7 bases). CDR1 is SGHNT and CDR2 is YENEEA in the germline V gene. Trimming removed 2 bases at V and 4 bases at J, with 9 bases between. CDR3 length equals 13 residues.

The chain employs TRBV6-5 and TRBJ2-3; a possible D gene is TRBD2 (6 bases). The germline gives CDR1 MNHEY, CDR2 SVGAGI. Trimming removed 0 bases at V and 3 bases at J, with 10 bases between. CDR3 length equals 15 residues. CDR3 in amino acids: CASSYSDGGTDTQYF. In DNA, the CDR3 is TGTGCCAGCAGTTACTCGGATGGAGGGACAGATACGCAGTATTTT.

Here the CDR3 reads CASSQDSGGYNEQFF. CDR3 sequence (DNA): TGTGCCAGCAGCCAAGATAGCGGGGGATACAATGAGCAGTTCTTC. This sequence joins TRBV4-2 and TRBJ2-1, with TRBD2 identical over 9 bases. V dropped 0 bases and J dropped 4; count of bases not matched to a gene: 1. In germline, CDR1 is LGHNA, CDR2 YNFKEQ. The CDR3 spans 15 residues.

The chain links TRBV2 to TRBJ1-4; 8 bases align to TRBD1. The germline V gene has CDR1 SNHLY and CDR2 FYNNEI. The CDR3 has 15 amino acids. With V trimmed by 1 base and J by 8 bases, 6 bases remained unmatched. As DNA, the CDR3 is TGTGCCAGCAGTGAAGGGGGACAGGATAACGAAAAACTGTTTTTT. Translation gives CASSEGGQDNEKLFF.